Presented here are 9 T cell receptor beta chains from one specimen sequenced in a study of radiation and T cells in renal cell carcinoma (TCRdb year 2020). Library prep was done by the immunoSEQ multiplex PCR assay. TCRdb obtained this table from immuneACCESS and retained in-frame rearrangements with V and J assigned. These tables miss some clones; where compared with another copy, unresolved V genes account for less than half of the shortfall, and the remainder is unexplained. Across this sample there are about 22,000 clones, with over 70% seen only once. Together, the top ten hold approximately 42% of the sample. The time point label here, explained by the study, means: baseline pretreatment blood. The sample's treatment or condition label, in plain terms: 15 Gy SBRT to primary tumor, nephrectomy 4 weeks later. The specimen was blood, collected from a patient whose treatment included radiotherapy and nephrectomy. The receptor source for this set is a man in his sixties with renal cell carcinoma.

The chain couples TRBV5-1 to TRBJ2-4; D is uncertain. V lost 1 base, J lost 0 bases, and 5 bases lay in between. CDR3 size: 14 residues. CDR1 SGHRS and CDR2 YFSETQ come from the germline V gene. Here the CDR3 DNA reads TGCGCCAGCAGCTTGTCCGTAGCCAAAAACATTCAGTACTTC. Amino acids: CASSLSVAKNIQYF.

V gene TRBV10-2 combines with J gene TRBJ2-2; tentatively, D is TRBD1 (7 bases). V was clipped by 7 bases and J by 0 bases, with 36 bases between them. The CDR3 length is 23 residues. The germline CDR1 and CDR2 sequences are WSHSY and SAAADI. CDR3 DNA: TGCGCCAGCAAAATCAGGGGGGACGAACTAAATTTTCGTCGGGGCGCGAACACCGGGGAGCTGTTTTTT. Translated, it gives CASKIRGDELNFRRGANTGELFF.

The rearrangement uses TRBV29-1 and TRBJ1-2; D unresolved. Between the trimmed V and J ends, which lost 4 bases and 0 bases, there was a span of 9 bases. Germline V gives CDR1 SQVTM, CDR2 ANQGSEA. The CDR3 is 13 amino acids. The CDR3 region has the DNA TGCAGCGTTGGGATGGCGGCTAACTATGGCTACACCTTC. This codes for CSVGMAANYGYTF.

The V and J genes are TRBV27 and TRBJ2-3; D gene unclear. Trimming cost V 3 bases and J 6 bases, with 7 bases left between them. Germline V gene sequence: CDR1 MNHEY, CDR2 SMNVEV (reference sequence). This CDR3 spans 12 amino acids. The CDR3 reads CASSFGADTQYF. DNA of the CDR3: TGTGCCAGCAGTTTCGGCGCCGATACGCAGTATTTT.

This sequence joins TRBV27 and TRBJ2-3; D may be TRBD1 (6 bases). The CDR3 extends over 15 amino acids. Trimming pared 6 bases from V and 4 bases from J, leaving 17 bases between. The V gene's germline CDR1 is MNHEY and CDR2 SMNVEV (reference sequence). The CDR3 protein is CASSPRGFHADTQYF. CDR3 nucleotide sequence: TGTGCCAGCAGCCCAAGGGGGTTTCACGCAGATACGCAGTATTTT.

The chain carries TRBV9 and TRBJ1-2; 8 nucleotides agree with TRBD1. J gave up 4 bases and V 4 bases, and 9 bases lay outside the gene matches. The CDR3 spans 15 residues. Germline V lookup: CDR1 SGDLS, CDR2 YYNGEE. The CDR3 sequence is CASSPRTGSSYGYTF. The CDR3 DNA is TGTGCCAGCAGCCCTCGGACAGGGAGTTCCTATGGCTACACCTTC.

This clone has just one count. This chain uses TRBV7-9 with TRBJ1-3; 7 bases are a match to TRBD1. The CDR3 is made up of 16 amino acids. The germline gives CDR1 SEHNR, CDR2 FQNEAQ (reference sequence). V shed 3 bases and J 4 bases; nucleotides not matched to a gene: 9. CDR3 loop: CASSFAGQAAGNTIYF. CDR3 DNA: TGTGCCAGCAGCTTTGCCGGACAGGCAGCAGGAAACACCATATATTTT.

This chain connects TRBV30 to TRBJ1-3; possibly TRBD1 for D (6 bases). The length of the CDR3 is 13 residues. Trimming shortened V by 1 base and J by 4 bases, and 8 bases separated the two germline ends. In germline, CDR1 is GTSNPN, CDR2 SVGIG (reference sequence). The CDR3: CAWSGGQGNTIYF. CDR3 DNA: TGTGCCTGGAGTGGGGGGCAGGGAAACACCATATATTTT.

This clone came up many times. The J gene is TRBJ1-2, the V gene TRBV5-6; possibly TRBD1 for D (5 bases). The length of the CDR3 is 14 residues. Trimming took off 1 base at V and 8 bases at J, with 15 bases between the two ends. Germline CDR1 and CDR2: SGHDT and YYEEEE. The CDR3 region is CASSLWTTFRGYTF. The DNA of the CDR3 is TGTGCCAGCAGCTTGTGGACAACCTTTCGCGGCTACACCTTC. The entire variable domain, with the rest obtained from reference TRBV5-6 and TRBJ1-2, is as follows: DAGVTQSPTHLIKTRGQQVTLRCSPKSGHDTVSWYQQALGQGPQFIFQYYEEEERQRGNFPDRFSGHQFPNYSSELNVNALLLGDSALYLCASSLWTTFRGYTFGSGTRLTVV.